These 11 T cell receptor beta chains were sequenced from one sample in a study of shared clonotypes between healthy human individuals (dated by TCRdb to 2019 to 2021). Libraries came from the immunoSEQ multiplex PCR assay. TCRdb mirrors the immuneACCESS table, restricted to in-frame sequences. Some clones are absent from its copies; in checked studies, under half trace to an unresolved V gene, and the reason for the others is unknown. The sample yields 950,000 to 1,300,000 clones; about 70% were counted once. The ten largest clones add up to roughly 1.5% of the sample. The sequenced sample consisted of memory CD4+ T cells sorted from blood. The sample's cell subset or site label is to be understood as: CD45RA-negative fraction. Receptors originate from a man younger than 35 in good health.

This clone was detected only once. The chain couples TRBV5-6 to TRBJ2-3; D is undetermined. The CDR3 extends over 16 amino acids. V was trimmed by 1 base and J by 0 bases, leaving 12 bases between them. Germline assignment: CDR1 SGHDT and CDR2 YYEEEE. The chain's CDR3 is CASSLISPFSTDTQYF. The CDR3 coding sequence is TGTGCCAGCAGCTTGATTAGCCCTTTTAGCACAGATACGCAGTATTTT.

V and J are TRBV5-1 and TRBJ1-5; TRBD1 aligns across 7 bases. The length of the CDR3 is 17 residues. Germline V gives CDR1 SGHRS, CDR2 YFSETQ. The trim removed 0 bases at V and 1 base at J, leaving 7 bases unmatched. The CDR3 here is CASSLATGETSNQPQHF. The CDR3, as DNA: TGCGCCAGCAGCTTGGCTACAGGGGAGACAAGCAATCAGCCCCAGCATTTT.

The J gene is TRBJ1-1, the V gene TRBV7-9; possibly TRBD1 for D (6 bases). V gave up 5 bases and J gave up 0 bases, with 16 bases separating them. The CDR3 is made up of 16 amino acids. In germline, CDR1 is SEHNR, CDR2 FQNEAQ (reference sequence). CDR3 sequence reads: CASSPQQGLLNTEAFF. The CDR3 DNA reads TGTGCCAGCAGCCCCCAACAGGGACTCTTGAACACTGAAGCTTTCTTT.

The chain carries TRBV2 and TRBJ2-3, with D perhaps given as TRBD1 or TRBD2 (6 bases each). The V gene lost 8 bases and the J gene lost 2 bases, with 14 bases spanning the gap. CDR1 SNHLY and CDR2 FYNNEI come from the germline V gene. This CDR3 comprises 14 residues. CDR3 region: CASGGQGYTDTQYF. CDR3 nucleotide sequence: TGTGCCAGCGGGGGGCAGGGGTACACAGATACGCAGTATTTT.

This chain joins TRBV5-4 and TRBJ1-1, with 7 nucleotides matching TRBD1. CDR1 is SGHNT and CDR2 is YYREEE in the germline V gene (reference sequence). The ends lost 0 bases at V and 1 base at J; junction bases unmatched: 3. The CDR3 is made up of 15 amino acids. The CDR3 sequence is CASSLDRGSNTEAFF. The DNA of the CDR3 is TGTGCCAGCAGCTTGGACAGGGGCTCGAACACTGAAGCTTTCTTT.

This chain connects TRBV6-6 to TRBJ1-5; a possible D gene is TRBD1 (5 bases). This CDR3 has 14 amino acids. Trimming removed 4 bases at V and 4 bases at J, with 11 bases between. Germline-derived CDR1 and CDR2 are MNHNY and SVGAGI (reference sequence). The chain's CDR3 is CASSFREENQPQHF. Written as DNA, the CDR3 is TGTGCCAGCAGTTTCAGGGAGGAAAATCAGCCCCAGCATTTT.

The V gene is TRBV5-4, the J gene TRBJ1-6, with TRBD1 matching over 10 bases. The length of the CDR3 is 14 residues. V was clipped by 0 bases and J by 10 bases; unmatched bases: 1. Looked up from germline, CDR1 is SGHNT and CDR2 is YYREEE (reference sequence). CDR3 DNA sequence: TGTGCCAGCAGCTTGGGACAGGGGGCCTCACCCCTCCACTTT. Residues: CASSLGQGASPLHF.

This clone turned up a few times. This chain connects TRBV9 to TRBJ1-4; no firm D call. CDR1 SGDLS and CDR2 YYNGEE come from the germline V gene. The CDR3 loop spans 15 amino acids. V shed 2 bases and J shed 2 bases, with 10 bases lying between them. In nucleotides, the CDR3 is TGTGCCAGCAGCGTCTTTCCCGGGACTAATGAAAAACTGTTTTTT. Translation: CASSVFPGTNEKLFF.

The V call is TRBV10-3, the J call TRBJ2-3, with D hard to call. The CDR3 length is 12 residues. The ends were cut back, 7 bases at V and 4 bases at J, with 9 bases in the middle. The germline CDR1 and CDR2 sequences are ENHRY and SYGVKD. Here the CDR3 DNA reads TGTGCCATCACGGTCCCTCCAGATACGCAGTATTTT. It is translated as CAITVPPDTQYF.

This chain links TRBV20-1 with TRBJ2-5; D is undetermined. The CDR3 is 11 residues long. Trimming took off 6 bases at V and 4 bases at J, with 9 bases between the two ends. The V gene's germline CDR1 is DFQATT and CDR2 SNEGSKA (reference sequence). CDR3 region: CSAPSGETQYF. CDR3 in DNA: TGCAGTGCCCCCTCTGGAGAGACCCAGTACTTC.

The chain employs TRBV6-5 and TRBJ1-1, with D maybe TRBD1 (5 bases). The germline V gene encodes CDR1 MNHEY and CDR2 SVGAGI. The CDR3 has 15 amino acids. Trimming stripped 4 bases from V and 1 base from J, with 13 bases between. The CDR3 nucleotides read TGTGCCAGCAGTTTACTTGGACATCAGAACACTGAAGCTTTCTTT. Encoded protein: CASSLLGHQNTEAFF.